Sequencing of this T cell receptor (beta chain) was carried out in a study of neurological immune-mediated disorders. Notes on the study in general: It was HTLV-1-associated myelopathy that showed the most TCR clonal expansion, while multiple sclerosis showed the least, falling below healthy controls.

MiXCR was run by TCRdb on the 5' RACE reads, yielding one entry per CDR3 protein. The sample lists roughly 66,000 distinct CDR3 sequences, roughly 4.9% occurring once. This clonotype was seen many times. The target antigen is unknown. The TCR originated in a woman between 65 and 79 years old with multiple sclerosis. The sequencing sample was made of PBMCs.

As DNA, the CDR3 is TGCGCCAGCAGCCAGGACAGGGTGGACACTGAAGCTTTCTTT. Protein sequence: CASSQDRVDTEAFF. The genes are TRBV5-1 and TRBJ1-1; 8 bases match TRBD1. CDR1 is SGHRS, CDR2 YFSETQ, per germline. The trim removed 4 bases at V and 3 bases at J, leaving 5 bases unmatched. The CDR3 runs to 14 residues.